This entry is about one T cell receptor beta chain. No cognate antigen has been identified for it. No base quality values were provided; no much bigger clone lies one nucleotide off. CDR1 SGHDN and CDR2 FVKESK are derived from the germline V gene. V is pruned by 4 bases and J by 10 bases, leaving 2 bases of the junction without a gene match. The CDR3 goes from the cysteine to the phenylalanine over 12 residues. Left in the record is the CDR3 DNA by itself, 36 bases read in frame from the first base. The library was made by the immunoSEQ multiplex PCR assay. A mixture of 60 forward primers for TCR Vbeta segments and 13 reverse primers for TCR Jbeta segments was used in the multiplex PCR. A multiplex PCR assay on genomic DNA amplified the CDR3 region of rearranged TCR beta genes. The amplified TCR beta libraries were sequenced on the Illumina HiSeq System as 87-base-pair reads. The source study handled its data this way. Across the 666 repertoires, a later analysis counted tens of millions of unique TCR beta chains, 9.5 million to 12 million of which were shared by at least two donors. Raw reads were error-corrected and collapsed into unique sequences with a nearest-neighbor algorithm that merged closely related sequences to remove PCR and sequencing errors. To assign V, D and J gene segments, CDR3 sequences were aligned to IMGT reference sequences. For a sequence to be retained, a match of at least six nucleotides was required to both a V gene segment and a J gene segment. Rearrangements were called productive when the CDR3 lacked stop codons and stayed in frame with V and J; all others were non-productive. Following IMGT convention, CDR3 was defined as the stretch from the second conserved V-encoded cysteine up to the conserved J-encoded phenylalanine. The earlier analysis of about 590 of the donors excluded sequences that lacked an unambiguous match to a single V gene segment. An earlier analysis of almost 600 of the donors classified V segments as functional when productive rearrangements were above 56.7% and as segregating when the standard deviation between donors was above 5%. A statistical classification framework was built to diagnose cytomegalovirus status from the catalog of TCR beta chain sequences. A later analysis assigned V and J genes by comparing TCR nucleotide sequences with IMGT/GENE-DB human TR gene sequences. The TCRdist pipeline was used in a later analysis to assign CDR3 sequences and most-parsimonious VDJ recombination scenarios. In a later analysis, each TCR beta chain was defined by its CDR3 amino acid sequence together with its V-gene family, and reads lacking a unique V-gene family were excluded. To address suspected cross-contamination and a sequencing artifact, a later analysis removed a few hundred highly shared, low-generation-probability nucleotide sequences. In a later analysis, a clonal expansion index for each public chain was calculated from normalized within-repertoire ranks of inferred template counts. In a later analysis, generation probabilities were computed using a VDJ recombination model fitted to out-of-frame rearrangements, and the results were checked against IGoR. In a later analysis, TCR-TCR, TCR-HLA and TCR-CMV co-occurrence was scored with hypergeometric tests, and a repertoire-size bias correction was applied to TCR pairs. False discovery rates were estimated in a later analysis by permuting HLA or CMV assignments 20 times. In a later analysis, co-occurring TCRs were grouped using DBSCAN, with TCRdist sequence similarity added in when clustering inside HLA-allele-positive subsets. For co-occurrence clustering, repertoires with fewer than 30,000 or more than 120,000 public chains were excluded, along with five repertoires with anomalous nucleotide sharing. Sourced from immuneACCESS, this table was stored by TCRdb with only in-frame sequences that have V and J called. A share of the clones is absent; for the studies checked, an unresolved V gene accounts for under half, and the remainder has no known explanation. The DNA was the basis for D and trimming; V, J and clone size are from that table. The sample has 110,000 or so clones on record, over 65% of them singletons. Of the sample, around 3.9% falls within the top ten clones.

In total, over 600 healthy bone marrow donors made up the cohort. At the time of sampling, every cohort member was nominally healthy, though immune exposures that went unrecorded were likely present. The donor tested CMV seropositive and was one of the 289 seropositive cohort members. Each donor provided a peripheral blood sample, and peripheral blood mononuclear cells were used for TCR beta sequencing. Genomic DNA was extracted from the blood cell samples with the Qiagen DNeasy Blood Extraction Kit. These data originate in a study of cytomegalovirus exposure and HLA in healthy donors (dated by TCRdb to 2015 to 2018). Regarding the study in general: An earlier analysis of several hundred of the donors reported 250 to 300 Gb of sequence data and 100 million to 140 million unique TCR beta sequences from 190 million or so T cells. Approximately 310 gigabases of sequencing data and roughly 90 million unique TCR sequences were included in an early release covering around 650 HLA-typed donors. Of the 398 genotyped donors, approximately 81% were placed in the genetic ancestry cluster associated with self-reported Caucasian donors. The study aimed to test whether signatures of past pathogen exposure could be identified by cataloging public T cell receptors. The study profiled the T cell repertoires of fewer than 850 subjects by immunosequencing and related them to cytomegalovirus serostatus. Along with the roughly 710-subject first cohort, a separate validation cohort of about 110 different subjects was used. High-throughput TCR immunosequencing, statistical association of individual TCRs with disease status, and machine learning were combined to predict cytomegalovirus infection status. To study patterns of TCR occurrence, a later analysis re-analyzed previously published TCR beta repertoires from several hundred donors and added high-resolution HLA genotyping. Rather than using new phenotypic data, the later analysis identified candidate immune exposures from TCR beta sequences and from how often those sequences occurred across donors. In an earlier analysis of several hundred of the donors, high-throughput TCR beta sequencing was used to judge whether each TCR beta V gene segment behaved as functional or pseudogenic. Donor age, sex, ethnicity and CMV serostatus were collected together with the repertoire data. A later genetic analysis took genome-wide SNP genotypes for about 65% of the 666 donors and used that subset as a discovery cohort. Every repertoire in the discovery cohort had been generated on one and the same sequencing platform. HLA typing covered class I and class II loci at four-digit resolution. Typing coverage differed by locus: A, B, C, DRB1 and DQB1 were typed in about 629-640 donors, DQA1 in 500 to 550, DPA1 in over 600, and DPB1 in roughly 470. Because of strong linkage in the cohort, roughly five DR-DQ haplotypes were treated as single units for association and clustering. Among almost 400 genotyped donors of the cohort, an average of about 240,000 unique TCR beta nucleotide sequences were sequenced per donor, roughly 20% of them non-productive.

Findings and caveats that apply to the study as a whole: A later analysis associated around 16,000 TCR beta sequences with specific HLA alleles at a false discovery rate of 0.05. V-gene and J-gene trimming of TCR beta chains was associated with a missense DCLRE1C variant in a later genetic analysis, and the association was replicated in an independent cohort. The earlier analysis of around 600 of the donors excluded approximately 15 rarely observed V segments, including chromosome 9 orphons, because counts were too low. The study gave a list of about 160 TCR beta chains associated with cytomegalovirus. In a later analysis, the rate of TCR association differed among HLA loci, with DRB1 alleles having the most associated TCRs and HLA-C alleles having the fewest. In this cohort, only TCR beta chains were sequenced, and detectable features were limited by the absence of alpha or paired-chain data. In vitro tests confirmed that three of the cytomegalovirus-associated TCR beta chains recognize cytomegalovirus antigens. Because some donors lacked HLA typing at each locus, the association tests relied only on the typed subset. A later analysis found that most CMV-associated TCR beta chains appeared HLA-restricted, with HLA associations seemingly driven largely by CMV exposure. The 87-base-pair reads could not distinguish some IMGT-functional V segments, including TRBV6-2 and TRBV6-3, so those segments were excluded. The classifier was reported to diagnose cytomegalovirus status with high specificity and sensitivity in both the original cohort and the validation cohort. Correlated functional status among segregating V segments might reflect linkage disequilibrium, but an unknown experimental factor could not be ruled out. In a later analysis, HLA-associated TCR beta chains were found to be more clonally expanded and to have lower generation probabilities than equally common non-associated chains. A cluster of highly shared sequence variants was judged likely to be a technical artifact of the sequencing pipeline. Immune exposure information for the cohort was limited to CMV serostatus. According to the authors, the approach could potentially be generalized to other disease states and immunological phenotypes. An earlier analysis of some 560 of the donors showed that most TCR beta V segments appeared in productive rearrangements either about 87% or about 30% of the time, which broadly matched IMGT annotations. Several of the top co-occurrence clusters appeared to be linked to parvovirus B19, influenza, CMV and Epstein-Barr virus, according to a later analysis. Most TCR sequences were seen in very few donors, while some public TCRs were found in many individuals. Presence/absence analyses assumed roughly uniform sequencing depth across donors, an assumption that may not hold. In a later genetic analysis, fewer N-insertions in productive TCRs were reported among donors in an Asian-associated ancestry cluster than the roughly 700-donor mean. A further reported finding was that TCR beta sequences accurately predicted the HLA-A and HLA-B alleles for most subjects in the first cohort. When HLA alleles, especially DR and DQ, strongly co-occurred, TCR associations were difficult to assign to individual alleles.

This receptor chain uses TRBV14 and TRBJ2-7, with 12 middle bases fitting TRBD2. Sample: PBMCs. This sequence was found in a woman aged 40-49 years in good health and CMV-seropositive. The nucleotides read TGTGCCAGCAGCCTGGGACTAGCGGGCCAGTACTTC. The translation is CASSLGLAGQYF.